The present T cell receptor (beta chain) was sequenced within a study of blood T cell repertoires in COVID-19. Turning to the study itself: Acute-phase and convalescent COVID-19 samples originated in the United States, Italy and Spain. The cDNA or gDNA used as material had been derived from T cells, B-cell-depleted T cells, or PBMCs.

Per the original methods: Counts of nucleated cells, estimated from reference gene primer amplification, were obtained. The assay was immunoSEQ multiplex PCR, and TCRdb's table has in-frame clones only and misses some. V, J and clone size are those of that table, while D and trimming were read from the DNA. The sample includes approximately 190,000 clones, 80% to 90% of them seen just once. The receptor's source is a woman between 65 and 79 years old with active or convalescent COVID-19. The specimen sequenced was peripheral blood.

The CDR3 nucleotides are TGTGCCAGCAGTGCCTGGAGGGACGGGACCTCCAATGAGCAGTTCTTC. This gives the protein CASSAWRDGTSNEQFF. V usage is TRBV2 and J usage is TRBJ2-1, with D possibly matching TRBD2 (6 bases). CDR1 is SNHLY, CDR2 FYNNEI, per germline. CDR3 size: 16 residues. With 4 bases removed from V and 6 bases from J, the gap between germline ends came to 19 bases. Full variable domain (rest looked up from reference TRBV2 and TRBJ2-1): EPEVTQTPSHQVTQMGQEVILRCVPISNHLYFYWYRQILGQKVEFLVSFYNNEISEKSEIFDDQFSVERPDGSNFTLKIRSTKLEDSAMYFCASSAWRDGTSNEQFFGPGTRLTVL.